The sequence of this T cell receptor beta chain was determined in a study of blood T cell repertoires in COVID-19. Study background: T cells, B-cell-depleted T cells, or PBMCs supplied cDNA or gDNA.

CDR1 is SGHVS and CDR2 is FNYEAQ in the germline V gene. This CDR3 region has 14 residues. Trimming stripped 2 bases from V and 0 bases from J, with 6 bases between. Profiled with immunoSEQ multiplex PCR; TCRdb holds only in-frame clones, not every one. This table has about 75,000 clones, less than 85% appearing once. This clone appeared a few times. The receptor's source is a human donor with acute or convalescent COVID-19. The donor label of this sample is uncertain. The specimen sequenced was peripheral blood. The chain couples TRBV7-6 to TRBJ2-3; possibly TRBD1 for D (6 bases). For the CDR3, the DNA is TGTGCCAGCAGCTTAACAGGGAGCACAGATACGCAGTATTTT. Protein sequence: CASSLTGSTDTQYF.